The clone carrying this TCR beta chain was observed a few times. Its antigen is undetermined. Clones were sequenced by immunoSEQ multiplex PCR, and TCRdb holds only the in-frame ones, with some missing. Of approximately 39,000 clones detected, 78% appear once; the ten largest clones hold roughly 8.7%. This specimen belongs to a study of T cells after posttransplantation cyclophosphamide. Germline V lookup: CDR1 MNHEY, CDR2 SMNVEV (reference sequence). Trimming stripped 5 bases from V and 4 bases from J, with 11 bases between. CDR3 length: 13 residues. Busulfan-fludarabine conditioning, marrow transplant, and cyclophosphamide on days +3 and +4 were administered. Whole-study results and caveats: Recipient CMV seropositivity and CMV reactivation strongly tracked TRB clonality. Tissue-infiltrating T cells from skin or gut overlapped little with blood T cells.

The receptor was derived from a female patient in her thirties or forties who received an allogeneic stem cell transplant from a related donor, was CMV-positive, and had no GVHD. Among the T cells, some may be from the graft donor. Sequencing used CD4+ T cells sorted from blood, obtained around 2,000 days after a stem cell transplant with posttransplant cyclophosphamide. The rearrangement joins TRBV27 to TRBJ1-2; no reliable D call. CDR3: CASSKNTAYGYTF. CDR3 nucleotides: TGTGCCAGCAGTAAAAACACAGCCTATGGCTACACCTTC.